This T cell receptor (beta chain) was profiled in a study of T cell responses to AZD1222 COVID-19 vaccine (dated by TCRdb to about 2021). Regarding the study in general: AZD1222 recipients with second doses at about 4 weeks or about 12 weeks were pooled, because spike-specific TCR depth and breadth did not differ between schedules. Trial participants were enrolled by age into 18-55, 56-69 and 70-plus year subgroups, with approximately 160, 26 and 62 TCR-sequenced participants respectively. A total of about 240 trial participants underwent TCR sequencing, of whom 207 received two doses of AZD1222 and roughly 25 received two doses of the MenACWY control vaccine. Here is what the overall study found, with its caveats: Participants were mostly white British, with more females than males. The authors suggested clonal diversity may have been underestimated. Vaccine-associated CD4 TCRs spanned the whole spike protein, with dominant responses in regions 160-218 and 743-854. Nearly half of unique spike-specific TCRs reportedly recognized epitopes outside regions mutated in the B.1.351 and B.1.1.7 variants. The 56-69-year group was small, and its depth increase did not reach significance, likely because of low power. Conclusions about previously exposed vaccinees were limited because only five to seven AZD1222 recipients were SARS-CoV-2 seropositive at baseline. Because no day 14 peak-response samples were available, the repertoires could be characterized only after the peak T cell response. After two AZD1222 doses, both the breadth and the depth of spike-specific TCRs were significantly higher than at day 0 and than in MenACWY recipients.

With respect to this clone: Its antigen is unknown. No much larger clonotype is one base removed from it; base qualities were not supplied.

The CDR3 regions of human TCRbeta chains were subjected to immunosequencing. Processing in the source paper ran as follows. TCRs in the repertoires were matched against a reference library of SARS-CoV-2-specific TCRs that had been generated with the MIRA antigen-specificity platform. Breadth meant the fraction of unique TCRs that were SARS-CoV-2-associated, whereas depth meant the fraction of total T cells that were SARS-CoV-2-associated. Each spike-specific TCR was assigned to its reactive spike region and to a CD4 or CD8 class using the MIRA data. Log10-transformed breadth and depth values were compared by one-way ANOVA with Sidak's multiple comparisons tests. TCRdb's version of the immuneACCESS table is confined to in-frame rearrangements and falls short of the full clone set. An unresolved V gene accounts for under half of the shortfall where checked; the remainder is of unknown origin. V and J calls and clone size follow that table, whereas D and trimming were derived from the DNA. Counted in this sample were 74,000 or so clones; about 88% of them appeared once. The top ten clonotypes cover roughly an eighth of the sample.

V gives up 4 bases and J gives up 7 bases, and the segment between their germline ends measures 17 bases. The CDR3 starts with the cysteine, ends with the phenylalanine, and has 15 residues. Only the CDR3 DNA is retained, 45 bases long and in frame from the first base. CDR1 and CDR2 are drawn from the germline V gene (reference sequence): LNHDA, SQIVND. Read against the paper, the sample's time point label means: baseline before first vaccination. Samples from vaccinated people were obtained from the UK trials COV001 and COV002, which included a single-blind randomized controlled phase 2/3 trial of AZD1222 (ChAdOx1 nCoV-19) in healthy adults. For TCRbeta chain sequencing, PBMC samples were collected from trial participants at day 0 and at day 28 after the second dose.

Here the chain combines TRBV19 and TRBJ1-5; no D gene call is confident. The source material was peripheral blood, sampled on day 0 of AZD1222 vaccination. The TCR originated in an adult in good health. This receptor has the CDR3 CASSSRRGAGQPQHF. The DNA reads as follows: TGTGCCAGTAGTAGCCGACGGGGAGCCGGGCAGCCCCAGCATTTT.